This T cell receptor beta chain derives from a study of control samples from healthy donors and cancer patients. Profiled with immunoSEQ multiplex PCR; TCRdb holds only in-frame clones, not every one. The table has about 84,000 clones, roughly 91% seen once. The CDR3 covers 15 residues. The germline V gene encodes CDR1 GTSNPN and CDR2 SVGIG (reference sequence). Deletions cut 1 base from V and 5 bases from J, with 17 bases between. The chain links TRBV30 to TRBJ1-2, with D possibly matching TRBD1 (6 bases). Sequencing was carried out using blood. The source is a man aged 50 to 60 in good health. CDR3 sequence: CAWSEGSTGSYGYTF. CDR3 DNA sequence: TGTGCCTGGAGTGAAGGATCGACAGGCTCGTATGGCTACACCTTC.